This T cell receptor (beta chain) was found in a study of T-cell memory formation after mild COVID-19. Findings of the study overall: Several responding clones turned up in pre-infection memory, indicating that cross-reactive memory may have taken part. Those CD4+ clones that contracted were mainly in CM and EM (CD8+ ones in EMRA). SARS-CoV-2 specificity was not confirmed for second-wave clones peaking on day 37.

This CDR3 spans 16 amino acids. CDR1 is MNHEY and CDR2 is SVGAGI in the germline V gene. Trimming at V came to 2 bases and at J to 8 bases, leaving 9 bases not matched to a gene. Employing constant-segment primers, 5'RACE generated TCR alpha and TCR beta cDNA libraries bearing sample barcodes and UMIs. TCRdb re-analysed the 5' RACE reads in MiXCR, keeping a single row per CDR3 protein. There are fewer than 400,000 distinct CDR3 sequences in the sample; 10% to 15% occur only once, and 20% to 25% lies in the top ten. This clonotype was detected many times. Its matching antigen is unknown. This TCR derives from a man aged 18 to 35 who had mild COVID-19 (a few samples of this study predate the infection). Cell type and time point are not known. Sequenced input: PBMCs or a T cell subset sorted from them (not recorded which). The chain has TRBV6-5 and TRBJ1-2, with TRBD1 identical over 12 bases. In DNA, the CDR3 is TGTGCCAGCAGTTACGAGTGGGACAGGGGGCTGGGCGGCTACACCTTC. This encodes CASSYEWDRGLGGYTF.